Described below is a single T cell receptor (beta chain) sequence and its context. Germline V CDR1 and CDR2: GTSNPN, SVGIG (reference sequence). This CDR3 region has 15 residues. Trimming took 4 bases from V and 0 from J; bases not matched to a gene: 5. Source study methods: Amplification of reference gene primers was used by the study to estimate nucleated cell counts. Libraries were prepared by immunoSEQ multiplex PCR; TCRdb keeps only in-frame clonotypes and omits some of them. V and J calls and clone size are as listed in that table; D and trimming were resolved from the DNA. The table shows around 240,000 clones, with about 80% occurring only once. The entry originates in a study of blood T cell repertoires in COVID-19. Study-wide background: Acute and convalescent COVID-19 specimens originated in the United States, Italy and Spain. PBMCs, B-cell-depleted T cells, or T cells provided the cDNA or gDNA that made up the material.

The source of this sequence is a woman aged 80 or over with acute or convalescent COVID-19. Sequencing input: peripheral blood. The rearrangement joins TRBV30 to TRBJ1-4; 7 positions match TRBD1. The CDR3: CAWNRQGSTNEKLFF. DNA of the CDR3: TGTGCCTGGAACCGACAGGGATCAACTAATGAAAAACTGTTTTTT.